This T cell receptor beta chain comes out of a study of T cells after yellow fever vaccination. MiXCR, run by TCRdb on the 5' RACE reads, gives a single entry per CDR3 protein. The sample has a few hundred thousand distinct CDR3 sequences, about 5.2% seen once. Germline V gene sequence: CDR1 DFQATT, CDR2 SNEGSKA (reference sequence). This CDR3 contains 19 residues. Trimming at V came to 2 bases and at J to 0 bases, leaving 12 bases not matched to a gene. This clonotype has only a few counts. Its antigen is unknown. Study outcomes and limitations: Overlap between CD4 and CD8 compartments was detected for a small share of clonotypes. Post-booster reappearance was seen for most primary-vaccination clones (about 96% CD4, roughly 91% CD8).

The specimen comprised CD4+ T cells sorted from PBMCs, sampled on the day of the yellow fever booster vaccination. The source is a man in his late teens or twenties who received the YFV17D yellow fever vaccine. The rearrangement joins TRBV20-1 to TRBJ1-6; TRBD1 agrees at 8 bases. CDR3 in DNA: TGCAGTGCTAGAAGTGGTGCACAGGGGGATAGCTCCTATAATTCACCCCTCCACTTT. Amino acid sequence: CSARSGAQGDSSYNSPLHF.